These 30 T cell receptor beta chains share one sample of origin, sequenced in a study of shared clonotypes between healthy human individuals. TCRdb's table, derived via immunoSEQ multiplex PCR, lists solely in-frame clones and lacks some. The table has 780,000 or so clones, around 70% seen once. Sequenced sample: memory CD4+ T cells sorted from blood. Subset indicated: CD45RA-negative fraction. These receptor sequences come from a woman aged 30 to 39 in good health.

A remark on this clone: The same CDR3 also results from other DNA sequences found in this sample. V usage is TRBV5-4 and J usage is TRBJ1-1, with D unresolved. V was shortened by 3 bases and J by 1 base, with 4 bases between the two germline ends. The CDR3 spans 12 residues. CDR1 SGHNT and CDR2 YYREEE come from the germline V gene (reference sequence). The CDR3 is CASSSPNTEAFF. CDR3 DNA sequence: TGTGCCAGCAGCTCTCCGAACACTGAAGCTTTCTTT.

This clone was seen a few times. The CDR3 loop is CASSESGMQFLRQYF. The DNA of the CDR3 is TGCGCCAGCAGTGAGTCCGGGATGCAATTCCTTCGGCAGTACTTC. This chain uses TRBV10-2 with TRBJ2-7; TRBD2 is a possible D gene (5 bases). The germline gives CDR1 WSHSY, CDR2 SAAADI. Trimming took 0 bases from V and 9 from J, leaving 18 bases between them. CDR3 length equals 15 residues.

The V call is TRBV4-1, the J call TRBJ1-1, with D tentatively TRBD1 (6 bases). Deletions cut 0 bases from V and 1 base from J, with 15 bases between. The CDR3 has 17 amino acids. Germline V gene sequence: CDR1 MGHRA, CDR2 YSYEKL. The CDR3 sequence: CASSQERGVGTNTEAFF. The CDR3 region has the DNA TGCGCCAGCAGCCAAGAAAGGGGGGTCGGAACGAACACTGAAGCTTTCTTT.

The CDR3 DNA reads as TGTGCCAGCAGACACCCCGGGACAGGCGTCAACAATGAGCAGTTCTTC. It is translated as CASRHPGTGVNNEQFF. This chain joins TRBV11-1 and TRBJ2-1; TRBD1 matches at 8 bases. The CDR3 is made up of 16 amino acids. Germline CDR1 and CDR2: SGHAT and FQDESV (reference sequence). V shed 6 bases, J shed 5 bases, and the junction held 12 bases outside the gene matches.

In this sample, this clone turned up many times. V gene TRBV7-9 combines with J gene TRBJ2-5; TRBD2 agrees at 10 bases. CDR3 length: 14 amino acids. Trimming removed 3 bases from V and 5 bases from J; junction bases left unmatched: 3. Germline V gene sequence: CDR1 SEHNR, CDR2 FQNEAQ (reference sequence). The CDR3 region has the DNA TGTGCCAGCAGCTTCGCTAGCGGGAGCGAGACCCAGTACTTC. Translation: CASSFASGSETQYF.

J is TRBJ1-6 and V is TRBV5-1, with D unresolved. The CDR3 runs to 14 residues. Trimming cost V 4 bases and J 2 bases, with 7 bases left between them. CDR1 is SGHRS, CDR2 YFSETQ, per germline. The CDR3 reads CASSTGTYNSPLHF. The CDR3, as DNA: TGCGCCAGCAGCACGGGCACCTATAATTCACCCCTCCACTTT.

This clone was picked up a small number of times. The rearrangement joins TRBV25-1 to TRBJ1-1; perhaps TRBD1 as D (6 bases). The CDR3 totals 14 residues. V was trimmed by 5 bases and J by 1 base, leaving 11 bases between them. CDR1 is MGHDK and CDR2 is SYGVNS in the germline V gene. The CDR3 spells CASSRRDKNTEAFF. CDR3 sequence (DNA): TGTGCCAGCAGTCGACGGGACAAGAACACTGAAGCTTTCTTT.

This clone has just a few counts. This chain connects TRBV2 to TRBJ2-5; D is perhaps TRBD2 (5 bases). V lost 2 bases, J lost 7 bases, and 8 bases lay in between. The CDR3 has 12 residues. Looked up from germline, CDR1 is SNHLY and CDR2 is FYNNEI. In nucleotides, the CDR3 is TGTGCCAGCAGTGAAAGGGCGGGGACCCAGTACTTC. Its protein is CASSERAGTQYF.

CDR3 protein: CASSIRGLGETQYF. DNA of the CDR3: TGTGCCAGTAGTATCAGGGGATTAGGAGAGACCCAGTACTTC. The rearrangement links TRBV19 to TRBJ2-5; tentatively, D is TRBD1 (6 bases). This CDR3 is 14 amino acids long. Trimming stripped 3 bases from V and 4 bases from J, with 12 bases between. Looked up from germline, CDR1 is LNHDA and CDR2 is SQIVND (reference sequence).

J is TRBJ2-3 and V is TRBV6-5; 7 bases are shared with TRBD2. Germline assignment: CDR1 MNHEY and CDR2 SVGAGI. The CDR3 is 14 amino acids. V shed 6 bases, J shed 4 bases, and the junction held 7 bases outside the gene matches. CDR3 in amino acids: CASRAGRESDTQYF. DNA for the CDR3: TGTGCCAGCAGGGCAGGGCGGGAGTCAGATACGCAGTATTTT.

V usage is TRBV7-7 and J usage is TRBJ2-5, with a tentative D call TRBD2 (5 bases). The CDR3 covers 14 residues. V was cut by 8 bases and J by 4 bases, with 17 bases left in between. Per the germline V gene, CDR1 is SSHAT and CDR2 is FNYEAQ (reference sequence). Here the CDR3 DNA reads TGTGCCAGCTCGACCACTCGGGGTCGAGAGACCCAGTACTTC. As protein: CASSTTRGRETQYF.

J is TRBJ2-5 and V is TRBV11-2, with D perhaps being TRBD1 or TRBD2 (6 bases each). The CDR3 sequence is 14 residues long. V was pared by 5 bases and J by 4 bases, with 14 bases between. The germline CDR1 and CDR2 sequences are SGHAT and FQNNGV. CDR3 nucleotides: TGTGCCAGCAGCCGATTCGGGGGCGGAGAGACCCAGTACTTC. As protein: CASSRFGGGETQYF.

The sample holds many counts of this clone. V gene TRBV5-6 combines with J gene TRBJ2-1, with TRBD2 identical over 7 bases. The CDR3 extends over 16 amino acids. CDR1 SGHDT and CDR2 YYEEEE come from the germline V gene. The trim removed 0 bases at V and 2 bases at J, leaving 5 bases unmatched. The DNA of the CDR3 is TGTGCCAGCAGCTTGGCGGTGCTAGCGGCCTACAATGAGCAGTTCTTC. Amino acids: CASSLAVLAAYNEQFF. The complete variable domain, with remaining parts taken from reference TRBV5-6 and TRBJ2-1, reads DAGVTQSPTHLIKTRGQQVTLRCSPKSGHDTVSWYQQALGQGPQFIFQYYEEEERQRGNFPDRFSGHQFPNYSSELNVNALLLGDSALYLCASSLAVLAAYNEQFFGPGTRLTVL.

V usage is TRBV15 and J usage is TRBJ2-5; 14 positions match TRBD2. The V gene's germline CDR1 is LNHNV and CDR2 YYDKDF (reference sequence). The CDR3 has 16 amino acids. Trimming at V came to 5 bases and at J to 5 bases, leaving 7 bases not matched to a gene. The CDR3 here is CATSGARLAGGETQYF. CDR3 DNA sequence: TGTGCCACCAGCGGAGCCCGACTAGCGGGAGGGGAGACCCAGTACTTC. Using reference TRBV15 and TRBJ2-5 for the parts outside the CDR3, the full variable domain is DAMVIQNPRYQVTQFGKPVTLSCSQTLNHNVMYWYQQKSSQAPKLLFHYYDKDFNNEADTPDNFQSRRPNTSFCFLDIRSPGLGDTAMYLCATSGARLAGGETQYFGPGTRLLVL.

This clone showed up just a few times. The V gene is TRBV28, the J gene TRBJ2-3; the D gene is possibly TRBD1 (5 bases). The length of the CDR3 is 14 residues. Trimming left V 5 bases short and J 2 bases short, with 11 bases between. In germline, CDR1 is MDHEN, CDR2 SYDVKM. CDR3 DNA: TGTGCCAGCAGTCAGGGTTTTTTCACAGATACGCAGTATTTT. Translated, it gives CASSQGFFTDTQYF. Full variable domain (missing parts from reference TRBV28 and TRBJ2-3): DVKVTQSSRYLVKRTGEKVFLECVQDMDHENMFWYRQDPGLGLRLIYFSYDVKMKEKGDIPEGYSVSREKKERFSLILESASTNQTSMYLCASSQGFFTDTQYFGPGTRLTVL.

Regarding this clone: This probably arose from a read error, given a far larger clone one base away. The same CDR3 arises from other DNA sequences in this sample as well. The chain recombines TRBV2 with TRBJ2-7; D is unresolved. CDR1 and CDR2 from the germline V gene are SNHLY and FYNNEI. The length of the CDR3 is 12 residues. The CDR3 nucleotides are TGTGCCAGCAGTTCCACCTCTAACGAGCAATACTTC. It yields the protein CASSSTSNEQYF.

The chain joins TRBV4-1 to TRBJ2-7; tentatively, D is TRBD1 or TRBD2 (5 bases each). V lost 4 bases, J lost 3 bases, and 10 bases lay in between. The CDR3 is made up of 13 amino acids. Germline V gene data show CDR1 as MGHRA and CDR2 as YSYEKL. CDR3 loop: CASSRGVYYEQYF. For the CDR3, the DNA is TGCGCCAGCAGCCGAGGGGTGTACTACGAGCAGTACTTC.

This clone is a singleton in its sample. The CDR3 protein is CASSPSGGANTGELFF. The DNA of the CDR3 is TGTGCCAGCAGCCCGAGTGGAGGGGCGAACACCGGGGAGCTGTTTTTT. This chain connects TRBV7-6 to TRBJ2-2; possibly TRBD2 for D (6 bases). The germline gives CDR1 SGHVS, CDR2 FNYEAQ. V was pared by 5 bases and J by 0 bases, with 13 bases between. The CDR3 is 16 residues long.

In its sample, this clone was seen a few times. The rearrangement uses TRBV28 and TRBJ2-7, with 11 bases that match TRBD2. The trim removed 3 bases at V and 0 bases at J, leaving 1 base unmatched. The CDR3 is 15 residues long. Germline V lookup: CDR1 MDHEN, CDR2 SYDVKM. DNA of the CDR3: TGTGCCAGCAGTTTGACTAGCGGGGCCTCCTACGAGCAGTACTTC. Protein: CASSLTSGASYEQYF.

V usage is TRBV29-1 and J usage is TRBJ2-7; 11 nucleotides line up with TRBD2. CDR3 length: 13 amino acids. From germline, CDR1 is SQVTM and CDR2 ANQGSEA. In nucleotides, the CDR3 is TGCACCCCTCTAGCGGGAGGTTTCTACGAGCAGTACTTC. This gives the protein CTPLAGGFYEQYF.

The genes are TRBV27 and TRBJ2-3; tentatively, D is TRBD1 (5 bases). The CDR3 loop spans 14 amino acids. V lost 3 bases to trimming and J lost 4 bases, with 11 bases between them. The germline V gene has CDR1 MNHEY and CDR2 SMNVEV (reference sequence). This CDR3 is CASSFNVRADTQYF. The CDR3 DNA reads as TGTGCCAGCAGTTTTAATGTCAGGGCAGATACGCAGTATTTT.

The V and J genes are TRBV29-1 and TRBJ2-2, with D possibly being TRBD2 (6 bases). Germline lookup yields CDR1 SQVTM and CDR2 ANQGSEA. CDR3 length equals 10 residues. V lost 6 bases, J lost 7 bases, and 6 bases lay in between. The CDR3 DNA reads as TGCAGCGTCGGGAGCGGGGAGCTGTTTTTT. Protein sequence: CSVGSGELFF.

The gene calls are TRBV19 and TRBJ1-1; TRBD1 matches 8 bases. Germline values: CDR1 LNHDA, CDR2 SQIVND (reference sequence). CDR3 size: 13 residues. V lost 7 bases and J lost 6; bases outside the gene matches: 7. CDR3 DNA sequence: TGTGCCAGTACCCGGGACAGGTTATCTGAAGCTTTCTTT. Encoded protein: CASTRDRLSEAFF.

In its sample, this clone was seen a few times. The rearrangement uses TRBV6-1 and TRBJ2-3; TRBD2 agrees at 7 bases. The J segment lost 2 bases and the V segment lost 3 bases, leaving 8 bases of the junction unmatched. Germline V gene sequence: CDR1 MNHNS, CDR2 SASEGT. This CDR3 region has 16 residues. DNA for the CDR3: TGTGCCAGCAGTGAGAAAGCGGGGTCTACCACAGATACGCAGTATTTT. It specifies CASSEKAGSTTDTQYF.

The rearrangement links TRBV19 to TRBJ2-2; 8 nucleotides align to TRBD1. The V gene end was trimmed by 7 bases and the J gene end by 6 bases; junction bases not matched to a gene: 10. Germline V lookup: CDR1 LNHDA, CDR2 SQIVND (reference sequence). The CDR3 totals 15 residues. CDR3 DNA: TGTGCCAGTAACCCTGACAGGGGAGCGGCCGGGGAGCTGTTTTTT. Its translation is CASNPDRGAAGELFF.

The chain uses TRBV28 and TRBJ2-7, with a weak D call TRBD2 (6 bases). The CDR3 length is 14 residues. The V gene lost 5 bases and the J gene lost 5 bases, with 16 bases spanning the gap. Germline V gene lookup returns CDR1 MDHEN and CDR2 SYDVKM. The CDR3 coding sequence is TGTGCCAGCAGTAAGCGAAGCTGGGAGGACGAGCAGTACTTC. It encodes CASSKRSWEDEQYF.

This chain uses TRBV9 with TRBJ2-1; 13 nucleotides match TRBD2. Per germline, CDR1 SGDLS and CDR2 YYNGEE. Germline trimming cut 4 bases from V and 8 bases from J; bases unmatched to any gene: 12. This CDR3 has 17 residues. CDR3 coding DNA: TGTGCCAGCAGCACAAGCTCGGGACTAGCGGGAAGGTATGAGCAGTTCTTC. It translates to CASSTSSGLAGRYEQFF.

This chain links TRBV30 with TRBJ2-1; D gene ambiguous. This CDR3 contains 13 residues. V was trimmed by 2 bases and J by 7 bases, leaving 12 bases between them. Looked up from germline, CDR1 is GTSNPN and CDR2 is SVGIG (reference sequence). DNA for the CDR3: TGTGCCTGGAGTCGTAATGGCCTTAATGAGCAGTTCTTC. It yields the protein CAWSRNGLNEQFF.

The chain couples TRBV27 to TRBJ1-4, with 9 positions matching TRBD1. V gave up 4 bases and J gave up 5 bases; unmatched junction bases: 5. Germline CDR1 MNHEY, CDR2 SMNVEV (reference sequence). CDR3 size: 15 residues. CDR3 residues: CASSSDRGSNEKLFF. The CDR3 DNA is TGTGCCAGCAGTTCGGACAGGGGATCAAATGAAAAACTGTTTTTT.

This clone was observed a few times. The gene calls are TRBV25-1 and TRBJ2-5; D is possibly TRBD1 (5 bases). CDR3 size: 15 residues. CDR1 and CDR2 (germline): MGHDK, SYGVNS. V shed 7 bases and J shed 4 bases, with 19 bases lying between them. The CDR3 DNA reads TGTGCCAGCACAGAGTCTTTGCAGGGCACAGAGACCCAGTACTTC. The encoded protein is CASTESLQGTETQYF.